These 16 T cell receptor beta chains came from one sample sequenced in a study of blood T cell repertoires in COVID-19. The assay was immunoSEQ multiplex PCR, and TCRdb's table has in-frame clones only and misses some. The table records some 120,000 clones, 86% of them present only once. The sample consisted of peripheral blood. Source of these receptors: a human donor in a cohort sampled during active COVID-19.

This clone was observed a single time. The V and J genes are TRBV6-6 and TRBJ1-2, with 7 bases fitting TRBD1. The V gene's germline CDR1 is MNHNY and CDR2 SVGAGI (reference sequence). V lost 6 bases and J lost 4; bases outside the gene matches: 2. The CDR3 consists of 12 residues. The CDR3 DNA is TGTGCCAGCAGGGGGGACAGCTATGGCTACACCTTC. It yields the protein CASRGDSYGYTF.

CDR3 DNA sequence: TGTGCCAGCTCTCCAAGACTAGCGGGAGATCGAGAGCAGTTCTTC. Translated, it gives CASSPRLAGDREQFF. The chain employs TRBV18 and TRBJ2-1, with 12 bases matching TRBD2. CDR1 is KGHSH and CDR2 is LQKENI in the germline V gene. The CDR3 loop spans 15 amino acids. Trimming removed 6 bases from V and 10 bases from J; junction bases left unmatched: 10.

This clone was recorded once. The V gene is TRBV28, the J gene TRBJ2-4; the D is unclear. The CDR3 sequence is 12 residues long. From germline, CDR1 is MDHEN and CDR2 SYDVKM. Trimming took off 3 bases at V and 7 bases at J, with 7 bases between the two ends. The CDR3 loop is CASSLTFNIQYF. The CDR3 DNA is TGTGCCAGCAGTTTGACATTTAACATTCAGTACTTC.

This clone appeared once. The DNA for the CDR3 is TGTGCCAGCAGCTTAGGCTGGAGCGGGACCGCGGCCGATGAGCAGTTCTTC. This gives the protein CASSLGWSGTAADEQFF. The chain carries TRBV11-2 and TRBJ2-1; 7 bases line up with TRBD2. The germline V gene encodes CDR1 SGHAT and CDR2 FQNNGV. The CDR3 is 17 residues long. V shed 1 base and J 8 bases; nucleotides not matched to a gene: 14. The whole variable domain, remainder taken from reference TRBV11-2 and TRBJ2-1, is EAGVAQSPRYKIIEKRQSVAFWCNPISGHATLYWYQQILGQGPKLLIQFQNNGVVDDSQLPKDRFSAERLKGVDSTLKIQPAKLEDSAVYLCASSLGWSGTAADEQFFGPGTRLTVL.

This clone was recorded once. V usage is TRBV13 and J usage is TRBJ1-4; TRBD1 is a possible D gene (6 bases). CDR3 length equals 17 residues. Per the germline V gene, CDR1 is PRHDT and CDR2 is FYEKMQ (reference sequence). The V and J ends lost 4 bases and 6 bases respectively, with 21 bases between them. CDR3 amino acids: CASSSTPLRDNHEKLFF. CDR3 sequence (DNA): TGTGCCAGCAGCTCCACTCCCCTCCGGGACAACCATGAAAAACTGTTTTTT.

The genes are TRBV18 and TRBJ2-3; maybe TRBD1 (5 bases). The CDR3 is made up of 15 amino acids. The germline CDR1 and CDR2 sequences are KGHSH and LQKENI. Trimming left V 3 bases short and J 2 bases short, with 12 bases between. The CDR3 DNA reads as TGTGCCAGCTCACCTTGGCAGGGCCTCACAGATACGCAGTATTTT. This codes for CASSPWQGLTDTQYF.

The chain recombines TRBV12-3 or TRBV12-4 with TRBJ2-2, with TRBD1 identical over 10 bases. The CDR3 spans 13 residues. With 5 bases clipped from V and 6 bases from J, the junction kept 0 bases outside the gene matches. This CDR3 is CASSGQGAGELFF. The CDR3 DNA is TGTGCCAGCAGTGGACAGGGGGCCGGGGAGCTGTTTTTT.

This clone was observed once. The chain employs TRBV27 and TRBJ2-7, with D possibly TRBD2 on 6 matching bases. The CDR3 extends over 15 amino acids. Looked up from germline, CDR1 is MNHEY and CDR2 is SMNVEV (reference sequence). V lost 4 bases, J lost 5 bases, and 18 bases lay in between. In DNA, the CDR3 is TGTGCCAGCAGTTCCATACTAGCAACGTTCCACGAGCAGTACTTC. This codes for CASSSILATFHEQYF.

The rearrangement links TRBV6-1 to TRBJ2-7, with 12 positions matching TRBD1. The V and J ends lost 6 bases and 2 bases, in that order; junction bases with no gene match: 8. The CDR3 extends over 16 amino acids. Germline V gene sequence: CDR1 MNHNS, CDR2 SASEGT. CDR3 DNA sequence: TGTGCCAGCAGCGAAACCGGGACAGGGGGCACCTACGAGCAGTACTTC. Protein sequence: CASSETGTGGTYEQYF.

V usage is TRBV11-2 and J usage is TRBJ2-1; 11 bases agree with TRBD2. Germline V CDR1 and CDR2: SGHAT, FQNNGV. This CDR3 region has 15 residues. V lost 1 base and J lost 10; bases outside the gene matches: 6. The CDR3 sequence is CASSLGTSGSREQFF. CDR3 coding DNA: TGTGCCAGCAGCTTAGGCACTAGCGGGAGCAGAGAGCAGTTCTTC.

The chain carries TRBV27 and TRBJ2-7; TRBD1 aligns across 12 bases. The germline V gene has CDR1 MNHEY and CDR2 SMNVEV (reference sequence). The CDR3 loop spans 15 amino acids. V dropped 6 bases and J dropped 7; count of bases not matched to a gene: 10. The CDR3 DNA sequence: TGTGCCAGCAGAGACTCCGGGACAGGGGGCTTAGAGCAGTACTTC. It yields the protein CASRDSGTGGLEQYF.

The gene calls are TRBV9 and TRBJ1-4; the match to TRBD1 covers 11 bases. This CDR3 has 16 amino acids. Germline loops: CDR1 SGDLS, CDR2 YYNGEE. J lost 0 bases, V lost 5 bases, and 3 bases had no gene match. This CDR3 is CASSRTGGTTNEKLFF. Written as DNA, the CDR3 is TGTGCCAGCAGTCGGACAGGGGGCACAACTAATGAAAAACTGTTTTTT. Looking up the rest from reference TRBV9 and TRBJ1-4 gives the full variable domain: DSGVTQTPKHLITATGQRVTLRCSPRSGDLSVYWYQQSLDQGLQFLIQYYNGEERAKGNILERFSAQQFPDLHSELNLSSLELGDSALYFCASSRTGGTTNEKLFFGSGTQLSVL.

The chain has TRBV29-1 and TRBJ2-2; D possibly corresponds to TRBD1 (6 bases). Trimming pared 7 bases from V and 6 bases from J, leaving 30 bases between. Germline V gene sequence: CDR1 SQVTM, CDR2 ANQGSEA. CDR3 size: 18 residues. The CDR3: CSARGTGRGKGSAGELFF. CDR3 nucleotide sequence: TGCAGCGCCCGGGGCACAGGGAGAGGGAAGGGGTCGGCCGGGGAGCTGTTTTTT.

The chain has TRBV24-1 and TRBJ2-7; 9 nucleotides match TRBD2. This CDR3 region has 15 residues. Germline V gene sequence: CDR1 KGHDR, CDR2 SFDVKD. Trimming at V came to 4 bases and at J to 4 bases, leaving 7 bases not matched to a gene. The CDR3 here is CATSDKGLARYEQYF. The CDR3 DNA is TGTGCCACCAGTGACAAAGGACTAGCGAGGTACGAGCAGTACTTC.

The gene calls are TRBV28 and TRBJ2-3; D is possibly TRBD2 (6 bases). Trimming shortened V by 9 bases and J by 1 base, and 14 bases separated the two germline ends. CDR1 and CDR2 (germline): MDHEN, SYDVKM. The CDR3 contains 14 residues. The CDR3 DNA follows: TGTGCCAGTTCGGTAGCGGACCGCACAGATACGCAGTATTTT. It is translated as CASSVADRTDTQYF. The entire variable domain, with the rest obtained from reference TRBV28 and TRBJ2-3, is as follows: DVKVTQSSRYLVKRTGEKVFLECVQDMDHENMFWYRQDPGLGLRLIYFSYDVKMKEKGDIPEGYSVSREKKERFSLILESASTNQTSMYLCASSVADRTDTQYFGPGTRLTVL.

The chain combines TRBV7-2 with TRBJ2-7, with 10 nucleotides matching TRBD2. Trimming removed 5 bases from V and 6 bases from J; junction bases left unmatched: 7. CDR1 is SGHTA, CDR2 FQGNSA, per germline. This CDR3 has 14 amino acids. CDR3 coding DNA: TGTGCCAGCAGCCAGATAGCGGGAGGCGGCGAGCAGTACTTC. This encodes CASSQIAGGGEQYF.